These 14 T cell receptor beta chains were sequenced from one sample in a study of blood T cell repertoires in COVID-19. Using immunoSEQ multiplex PCR, the repertoire was profiled, and TCRdb retains in-frame clones only, with some absent. Seen here are 200,000 or so clones, 82% observed once, and the top ten hold roughly 5.1%. Sequenced input: peripheral blood. These receptors were taken from a woman in her twenties or thirties with acute or convalescent COVID-19.

The chain employs TRBV3-1 (or the pseudogene TRBV3-2) and TRBJ2-7, with 9 bases lining up with TRBD2. V was clipped by 0 bases and J by 4 bases; unmatched bases: 4. The length of the CDR3 is 15 residues. CDR1 and CDR2 (germline): LGHDT, YNNKEL (reference sequence). The CDR3 DNA sequence: TGTGCCAGCAGCCAAGATTATAGCGGGAGTTACGAGCAGTACTTC. It yields the protein CASSQDYSGSYEQYF.

This chain joins TRBV10-1 and TRBJ2-2; D uncertain. V lost 8 bases, J lost 0 bases, and 13 bases lay in between. The CDR3 extends over 15 amino acids. Germline lookup yields CDR1 WNHNN and CDR2 SYGVQD (reference sequence). The CDR3 protein is CASLRGTPNTGELFF. The CDR3, as DNA: TGCGCCAGCTTGAGAGGTACACCGAACACCGGGGAGCTGTTTTTT.

The genes are TRBV20-1 and TRBJ2-2, with no clear D. The CDR3 totals 12 residues. Germline loops: CDR1 DFQATT, CDR2 SNEGSKA (reference sequence). V was clipped by 3 bases and J by 4 bases, with 6 bases between them. CDR3 loop: CSASHGTGELFF. CDR3 in DNA: TGCAGTGCTAGTCACGGCACCGGGGAGCTGTTTTTT.

V usage is TRBV11-2 and J usage is TRBJ1-2, with D unclear. Germline CDR1 reads SGHAT; CDR2 reads FQNNGV. The CDR3 is 12 residues long. Trimming took 0 bases from V and 7 from J, leaving 6 bases between them. The CDR3 sequence is CASSLDFGGYTF. The CDR3 bases are TGTGCCAGCAGCTTAGATTTCGGTGGCTACACCTTC. The full variable domain, in which reference TRBV11-2 and TRBJ1-2 provide the parts outside the CDR3, is EAGVAQSPRYKIIEKRQSVAFWCNPISGHATLYWYQQILGQGPKLLIQFQNNGVVDDSQLPKDRFSAERLKGVDSTLKIQPAKLEDSAVYLCASSLDFGGYTFGSGTRLTVV.

This rearrangement joins TRBV28 to TRBJ1-3; 8 nucleotides match TRBD1. CDR1 MDHEN and CDR2 SYDVKM come from the germline V gene. The junction had 18 bases not matched to a gene; V was cut back by 5 bases and J by 3 bases. This CDR3 region has 19 residues. CDR3 sequence: CASSTKTIRTGLIGNTIYF. CDR3 DNA: TGTGCCAGCAGTACCAAAACGATAAGGACAGGGCTAATTGGAAACACCATATATTTT.

The chain uses TRBV14 and TRBJ2-1; 8 bases map to TRBD2. With 2 bases clipped from V and 2 bases from J, the junction kept 5 bases outside the gene matches. Germline V gene sequence: CDR1 SGHDN, CDR2 FVKESK. The CDR3 is 16 residues long. The CDR3 DNA reads as TGTGCCAGCAGCCAATATGCAGCGGGGGCCTACAATGAGCAGTTCTTC. This sequence encodes CASSQYAAGAYNEQFF.

The chain carries TRBV6-5 and TRBJ1-5, with TRBD1 matching 11 bases. This CDR3 is built from 15 residues. The ends lost 6 bases at V and 5 bases at J; junction bases unmatched: 6. Per the germline V gene, CDR1 is MNHEY and CDR2 is SVGAGI. CDR3 sequence reads: CASSWTGGFDQPQHF. Here the CDR3 DNA reads TGTGCCAGCAGCTGGACAGGGGGCTTCGATCAGCCCCAGCATTTT.

The rearrangement links TRBV25-1 to TRBJ2-2; D unclear. Trimming took 7 bases from V and 4 from J, leaving 7 bases between them. This CDR3 is built from 12 residues. Germline assignment: CDR1 MGHDK and CDR2 SYGVNS. CDR3 in DNA: TGTGCCAGCACTAGTGGCACCGGGGAGCTGTTTTTT. It codes for CASTSGTGELFF.

V gene TRBV5-6 combines with J gene TRBJ1-3; 7 positions agree with TRBD1. Germline CDR1 reads SGHDT; CDR2 reads YYEEEE. J gave up 7 bases and V 3 bases, and 7 bases lay outside the gene matches. This CDR3 is built from 14 residues. For the CDR3, the DNA is TGTGCCAGCAGCTCCCCAGACAGGGCCAACACCATATATTTT. Protein sequence: CASSSPDRANTIYF.

This chain joins TRBV30 and TRBJ1-2; 7 positions match TRBD1. Germline loops: CDR1 GTSNPN, CDR2 SVGIG (reference sequence). The CDR3 has 15 residues. V shed 4 bases and J 2 bases; nucleotides not matched to a gene: 10. The CDR3 is CAWKPGGTFNYGYTF. The CDR3 nucleotides are TGTGCCTGGAAGCCAGGGGGTACATTCAACTATGGCTACACCTTC.

The rearrangement joins TRBV7-2 to TRBJ2-2, with D possibly matching TRBD2 (6 bases). This CDR3 comprises 16 residues. Trimming took off 1 base at V and 0 bases at J, with 9 bases between the two ends. Per the germline V gene, CDR1 is SGHTA and CDR2 is FQGNSA. CDR3 DNA: TGTGCCAGCAGCTTAGTGGGGGGAGCGAACACCGGGGAGCTGTTTTTT. It encodes CASSLVGGANTGELFF.

This chain links TRBV27 with TRBJ2-3, with 8 nucleotides matching TRBD2. The CDR3 has 16 amino acids. Losses at the gene ends were 9 bases for V and 4 bases for J; bases not matched to a gene: 15. From germline, CDR1 is MNHEY and CDR2 SMNVEV (reference sequence). CDR3 DNA: TGTGCCAGACCCGGGCGGCGGGAGGAGGGGGCAGATACGCAGTATTTT. Encoded protein: CARPGRREEGADTQYF.

This chain connects TRBV12-5 to TRBJ1-1, with D unclear. This CDR3 spans 12 amino acids. Trimming took 3 bases from V and 6 from J, leaving 8 bases between them. Germline-derived CDR1 and CDR2 are LGHNT and FRNRAP. CDR3: CASGLHGAEAFF. Here the CDR3 DNA reads TGTGCTAGTGGTTTACACGGGGCTGAAGCTTTCTTT.

The rearrangement joins TRBV30 to TRBJ1-2; unclear D gene. The CDR3 is made up of 11 amino acids. The V gene lost 6 bases and the J gene lost 3 bases, with 8 bases spanning the gap. Germline loops: CDR1 GTSNPN, CDR2 SVGIG (reference sequence). The CDR3 sequence: CACVRDYGYTF. CDR3 in DNA: TGTGCCTGCGTCCGGGACTATGGCTACACCTTC.